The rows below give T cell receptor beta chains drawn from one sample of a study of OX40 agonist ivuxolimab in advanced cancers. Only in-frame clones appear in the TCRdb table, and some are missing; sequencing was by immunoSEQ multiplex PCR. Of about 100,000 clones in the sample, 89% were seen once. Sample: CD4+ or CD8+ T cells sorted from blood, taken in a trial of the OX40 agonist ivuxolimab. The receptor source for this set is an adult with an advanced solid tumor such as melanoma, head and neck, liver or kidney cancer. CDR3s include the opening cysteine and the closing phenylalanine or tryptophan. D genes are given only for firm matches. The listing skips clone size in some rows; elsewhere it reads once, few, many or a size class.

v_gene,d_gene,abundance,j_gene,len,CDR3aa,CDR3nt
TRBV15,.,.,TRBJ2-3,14,CATSKTQSTDTQYF,TGTGCCACCAGTAAGACACAAAGCACAGATACGCAGTATTTT
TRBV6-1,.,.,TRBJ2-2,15,CASRGEIANTGELFF,TGTGCCAGCAGAGGTGAGATAGCGAACACCGGGGAGCTGTTTTTT
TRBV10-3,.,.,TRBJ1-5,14,CAISGMQGGQPQHF,TGTGCCATCAGTGGGATGCAGGGTGGACAGCCCCAGCATTTT
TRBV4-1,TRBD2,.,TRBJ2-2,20,CASSQAGLVLRGANTGELFF,TGCGCCAGCAGCCAAGCTGGACTAGTGCTGCGCGGGGCAAACACCGGGGAGCTGTTTTTT
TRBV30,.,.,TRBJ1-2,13,CAWQGLFGYGYTF,TGTGCCTGGCAGGGGCTTTTCGGCTATGGCTACACCTTC
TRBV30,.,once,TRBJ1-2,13,CAWSAGLTHGYTF,TGTGCCTGGAGTGCCGGACTGACACATGGCTACACCTTC
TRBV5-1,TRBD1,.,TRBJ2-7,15,CASSLTGTGKYEQYF,TGCGCCAGCAGCTTGACCGGGACAGGGAAATACGAGCAGTACTTC
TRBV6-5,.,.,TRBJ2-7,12,CASRAGGYEQYF,TGTGCCAGCAGGGCAGGGGGGTACGAGCAGTACTTC
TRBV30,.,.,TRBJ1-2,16,CAWSTQTPAVNFGYTF,TGTGCCTGGAGTACCCAAACCCCCGCAGTGAACTTTGGCTACACCTTC
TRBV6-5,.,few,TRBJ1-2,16,CASSYSTLGYFYGYTF,TGTGCCAGCAGTTACTCGACTCTGGGGTATTTCTATGGCTACACCTTC
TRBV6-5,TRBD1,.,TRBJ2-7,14,CASSYSGTVHEQYF,TGTGCCAGCAGTTACTCAGGGACAGTCCACGAGCAGTACTTC
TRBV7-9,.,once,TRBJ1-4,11,CASSLGQKLFF,TGTGCCAGCAGCTTAGGCCAAAAACTGTTTTTT
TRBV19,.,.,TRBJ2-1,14,CASSKRQGNNEQFF,TGTGCCAGTAGTAAGCGGCAGGGAAACAATGAGCAGTTCTTC
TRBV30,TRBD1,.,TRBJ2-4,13,CAWGTGGKNIQYF,TGTGCCTGGGGGACAGGGGGCAAAAACATTCAGTACTTC
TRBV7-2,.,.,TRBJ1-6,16,CASSQTRLTYNSPLHF,TGTGCCAGCAGCCAAACCCGACTAACCTATAATTCACCCCTCCACTTT
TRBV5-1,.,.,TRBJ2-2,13,CATRQTNTGELFF,TGCGCCACCAGACAGACGAACACCGGGGAGCTGTTTTTT
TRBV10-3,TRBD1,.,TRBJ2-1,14,CAIRGDRDYNEQFF,TGTGCCATCAGGGGGGACAGGGACTACAATGAGCAGTTCTTC
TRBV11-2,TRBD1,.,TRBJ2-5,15,CASSLDGQGAETQYF,TGTGCCAGCAGCTTAGATGGGCAGGGGGCCGAGACCCAGTACTTC
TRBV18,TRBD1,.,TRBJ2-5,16,CASSRGRQGSQETQYF,TGTGCCAGCTCAAGGGGACGACAGGGGAGCCAAGAGACCCAGTACTTC
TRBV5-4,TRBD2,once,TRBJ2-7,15,CASSSRTSGRYEQYF,TGTGCCAGCAGCTCACGGACTAGCGGCCGCTACGAGCAGTACTTC
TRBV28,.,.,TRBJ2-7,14,CASSFHRAEYEQYF,TGTGCCAGCAGTTTTCACAGGGCGGAATACGAGCAGTACTTC
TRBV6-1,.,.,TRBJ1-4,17,CASSEPIAGRGDEKLFF,TGTGCCAGCAGTGAACCTATCGCCGGTAGGGGAGATGAAAAACTGTTTTTT
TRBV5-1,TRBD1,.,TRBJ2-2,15,CASSRDRGDTGELFF,TGCGCCAGCAGCCGAGACAGGGGGGACACCGGGGAGCTGTTTTTT
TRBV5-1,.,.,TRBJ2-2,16,CASSLGARTNTGELFF,TGCGCCAGCAGCTTGGGAGCCAGGACGAACACCGGGGAGCTGTTTTTT
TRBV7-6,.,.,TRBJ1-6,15,CASSLLGSNNSPLHF,TGTGCCAGCAGCTTGCTTGGGAGTAATAATTCACCCCTCCACTTT
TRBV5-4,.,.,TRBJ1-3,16,CASSLPGRDSGNTIYF,TGTGCCAGCAGCTTACCAGGGAGGGACTCTGGAAACACCATATATTTT
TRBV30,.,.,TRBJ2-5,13,CAWSVSYQETQYF,TGTGCCTGGAGTGTCTCGTACCAAGAGACCCAGTACTTC
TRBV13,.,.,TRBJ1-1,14,CASSARLEGAEAFF,TGTGCCAGCAGCGCCAGGCTAGAAGGGGCTGAAGCTTTCTTT
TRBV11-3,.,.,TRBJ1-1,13,CASSLARNTEAFF,TGTGCCAGCAGCTTAGCCAGGAACACTGAAGCTTTCTTT
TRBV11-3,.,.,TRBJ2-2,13,CASSLGGFGELFF,TGTGCCAGCAGCTTAGGGGGTTTCGGGGAGCTGTTTTTT
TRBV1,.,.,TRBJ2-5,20,CTSSQERWGLAGEGQETQYF,TGCACCAGCAGCCAAGAGAGATGGGGACTAGCGGGAGAAGGGCAAGAGACCCAGTACTTC
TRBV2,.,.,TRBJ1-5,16,CASSEAGSRSNQPQHF,TGTGCCAGCAGTGAAGCGGGATCCCGAAGTAATCAGCCCCAGCATTTT